Each of the 7 T cell receptor beta chains below was sequenced from the same sample in a study of T cells in women clearing cervical HPV infection. Sequencing was performed with immunoSEQ multiplex PCR; in TCRdb, only in-frame clones are kept and a portion is missing. The sample is made up of some 37,000 clones, and the top ten hold roughly 3.7% of it. The material sequenced was blood buffy coat. The receptors derive from a woman aged 18-70 years with a cervical HPV16 infection that either progressed to CIN3+ or cleared (not recorded which).

As for this clone: The read gets to within 3 residues of the CDR3 end, and the germline J gene fills in the rest. The gene calls are TRBV20-1 and TRBJ2-5; D gene ambiguous. The V gene's germline CDR1 is DFQATT and CDR2 SNEGSKA (reference sequence). Trimming left V 4 bases short and J 4 bases short, with 7 bases between. The CDR3 consists of 11 residues. The sequenced CDR3 bases are TGCAGTGCTAAGAAGGGAGAGACC. Translated, it gives CSAKKGET. The whole CDR3 protein reads CSAKKGETQYF.

As for this clone: The DNA ends 3 residues before the CDR3 does, and the rest of the CDR3 is filled in from the germline J gene. The chain couples TRBV7-9 to TRBJ2-3; D call uncertain. Per the germline V gene, CDR1 is SEHNR and CDR2 is FQNEAQ (reference sequence). The CDR3 contains 15 residues. CDR3: CASSPNPSWAKTQYF. The sequenced CDR3 bases are TGTGCCAGCAGCCCGAATCCGAGTTGGGCGAAAACG.

A note on this clone: The read falls 3 residues short of the CDR3 end, and the missing part is taken from the germline J gene. J is TRBJ1-1 and V is TRBV16, with TRBD1 as a possible D gene (6 bases). The V gene's germline CDR1 is KGHSY and CDR2 FQNENV. The CDR3 has 13 amino acids. With 6 bases removed from V and 7 bases from J, the gap between germline ends came to 15 bases. The CDR3 loop is CASRPRQDGEAFF. Partial CDR3 DNA: TGTGCCAGCAGACCCCGACAGGACGGTGAA.

Partial CDR3 DNA: TGTGCCAGCACCCTGACAGGGGTGGATGGC. This codes for CASTLTGVDG. The whole CDR3 reads CASTLTGVDGYTF. The chain carries TRBV2 and TRBJ1-2; TRBD1 aligns across 8 bases. Read sequence stops 3 residues before the CDR3 end, and the germline J gene provides the missing end. The ends lost 7 bases at V and 6 bases at J; junction bases unmatched: 7. CDR1 SNHLY and CDR2 FYNNEI come from the germline V gene. The CDR3 extends over 13 amino acids.

A remark on this clone: The sequence runs out 3 residues before the end of the CDR3; the remainder is reconstructed from the germline J gene. Other DNA sequences within the sample encode an identical CDR3. The chain has TRBV18 and TRBJ2-1; the D gene is possibly TRBD1 (7 bases). Trimming left V 3 bases short and J 4 bases short, with 16 bases between. The germline V gene has CDR1 KGHSH and CDR2 LQKENI. The CDR3 covers 16 residues. Incomplete CDR3 DNA: TGTGCCAGCTCACCGCCCCGACCAGGGGGGTACAATGAG. As protein: CASSPPRPGGYNE. The whole CDR3 protein reads CASSPPRPGGYNEQFF.

A note on this clone: The read ends 3 residues shy of where the CDR3 ends; the end is completed using the germline J gene. The chain recombines TRBV6-4 with TRBJ1-6; D is unresolved. The CDR3 consists of 11 residues. Germline V gives CDR1 MRHNA, CDR2 SNTAGT. V was cut by 2 bases and J by 10 bases, with 3 bases left in between. The sequenced part of the CDR3 DNA is TGTGCCAGCAGTGACCCATCACCC. Translation gives CASSDPSP. The whole CDR3 protein is CASSDPSPLHF.

As for this clone: The sequence runs out 3 residues before the end of the CDR3; the remainder is reconstructed from the germline J gene. This chain joins TRBV4-1 and TRBJ2-7; 7 nucleotides match TRBD1. This CDR3 is built from 17 residues. Looked up from germline, CDR1 is MGHRA and CDR2 is YSYEKL. V gave up 4 bases and J gave up 2 bases; unmatched junction bases: 14. CDR3 bases read: TGCGCCAGCAGCCCGGAGTCAGGACAGGCCCGACCCTACGAG. Translated: CASSPESGQARPYE. The complete CDR3 sequence is CASSPESGQARPYEQYF.